These 16 T cell receptor beta chains share one sample of origin, sequenced in a study of shared T cell receptors in the human thymus. The protocol was immunoSEQ multiplex PCR, while the TCRdb copy is restricted to in-frame clones and leaves out a portion. The sample yields 500,000 to 850,000 clones, about 89% seen once. This sample also belongs to another study, concerning human thymus T cells.

Sequenced input: thymocytes. All receptors derive from a boy under two years old with a congenital heart defect.

The rearrangement uses TRBV6-5 and TRBJ2-7; the match to TRBD2 covers 7 bases. Germline CDR1 and CDR2: MNHEY and SVGAGI. The CDR3 is 15 residues long. With V trimmed by 4 bases and J by 0 bases, 6 bases remained unmatched. The chain's CDR3 is CASSLGRADSYEQYF. CDR3 DNA sequence: TGTGCCAGCAGTTTGGGGAGGGCCGACTCCTACGAGCAGTACTTC.

CDR3 loop: CASSQESRGGRPLYTGELFF. The CDR3 DNA reads TGTGCCAGCAGCCAAGAGTCGCGGGGGGGCCGACCTTTATACACCGGGGAGCTGTTTTTT. The rearrangement links TRBV6-7 to TRBJ2-2, with 9 bases matching TRBD2. TRBV6-7 carries the ORF label, with uncertain function. The CDR3 is 20 amino acids. The trim removed 6 bases at V and 3 bases at J, leaving 20 bases unmatched.

The J gene is TRBJ2-5, the V gene TRBV9, with TRBD1 identical over 7 bases. The J call may be faulty, since TRBJ2-7 better matches the DNA end. Germline CDR1 is SGDLS and CDR2 is YYNGEE. The CDR3 extends over 15 amino acids. CDR3 nucleotide sequence: TGTGCCAGCAGCGAGGGCCGGGACAGAGACTACGAGCAGTACTTC. Its translation is CASSEGRDRDYEQYF.

J is TRBJ1-2 and V is TRBV29-1; D gene ambiguous. V dropped 3 bases and J dropped 6 bases, with 14 bases sitting between them. This CDR3 has 13 amino acids. Germline V gene lookup returns CDR1 SQVTM and CDR2 ANQGSEA. CDR3 in amino acids: CSVDCPPGDGYTF. The CDR3 DNA is TGCAGCGTTGACTGTCCCCCCGGGGATGGCTACACCTTC.

CDR3 sequence: CASSARMRLAVTDTQYF. The CDR3 bases are TGTGCCAGCAGTGCTCGGATGCGTCTAGCGGTCACAGATACGCAGTATTTT. This rearrangement joins TRBV27 to TRBJ2-3; TRBD2 matches 7 bases. This CDR3 comprises 17 residues. Trimming removed 5 bases from V and 2 bases from J; junction bases left unmatched: 13. Germline V gene lookup returns CDR1 MNHEY and CDR2 SMNVEV (reference sequence).

This clone was detected once. This rearrangement joins TRBV7-6 to TRBJ1-5; D might be TRBD1 (6 bases). The CDR3 runs 14 residues. V was trimmed by 5 bases and J by 4 bases, leaving 12 bases between them. Germline V gene lookup returns CDR1 SGHVS and CDR2 FNYEAQ. CDR3 sequence reads: CASSKQGVNQPQHF. CDR3 DNA sequence: TGTGCCAGCAGCAAACAGGGTGTGAATCAGCCCCAGCATTTT.

The V and J genes are TRBV18 and TRBJ2-5, with 9 bases matching TRBD1. CDR1 is KGHSH and CDR2 is LQKENI in the germline V gene. V trimming: 6 bases; J trimming: 2 bases; junction bases outside the gene matches: 4. CDR3 length: 14 amino acids. DNA of the CDR3: TGTGCCAGCTCCAACAGGGGGCTTCAAGAGACCCAGTACTTC. The encoded protein is CASSNRGLQETQYF.

This clone was detected a few times. This CDR3 reads CASSPSPAAEKLFF. CDR3 sequence (DNA): TGTGCCAGCAGTCCCTCCCCGGCGGCTGAAAAACTGTTTTTT. The chain is built from TRBV28 and TRBJ1-4; D not resolved. The CDR3 contains 14 residues. V was pared by 5 bases and J by 7 bases, with 14 bases between. Germline V gene lookup returns CDR1 MDHEN and CDR2 SYDVKM.

The CDR3 sequence is CASTPRNTGELFF. The DNA of the CDR3 is TGCGCCAGCACCCCCAGGAACACCGGGGAGCTGTTTTTT. This chain uses TRBV5-1 with TRBJ2-2; no clear D. CDR1 SGHRS and CDR2 YFSETQ come from the germline V gene. Trimming stripped 6 bases from V and 1 base from J, with 7 bases between. The CDR3 totals 13 residues.

The chain carries TRBV19 and TRBJ1-1; D ambiguous. In germline, CDR1 is LNHDA, CDR2 SQIVND (reference sequence). CDR3 size: 16 residues. V was trimmed by 7 bases and J by 0 bases, leaving 18 bases between them. CDR3 DNA sequence: TGTGCCAGTATTCGGCGGTCCAGTTGGATGAACACTGAAGCTTTCTTT. It codes for CASIRRSSWMNTEAFF.

The chain couples TRBV5-1 to TRBJ1-2, with a weak D call TRBD1 (5 bases). The CDR3 is made up of 13 amino acids. Trimming took off 4 bases at V and 2 bases at J, with 9 bases between the two ends. Germline V CDR1 and CDR2: SGHRS, YFSETQ. Here the CDR3 reads CASSAGRNYGYTF. The CDR3 DNA follows: TGCGCCAGCAGCGCGGGACGCAACTATGGCTACACCTTC.

The chain uses TRBV14 and TRBJ1-5, with D possibly being TRBD1 (5 bases). The germline V and J ends were trimmed by 0 bases and 5 bases, with 8 bases remaining between them. The CDR3 is 14 amino acids. Looked up from germline, CDR1 is SGHDN and CDR2 is FVKESK. The CDR3 bases are TGTGCCAGCAGCCAAGAAGGGGAAGATCAGCCCCAGCATTTT. This encodes CASSQEGEDQPQHF. Full variable domain (remainder filled in from reference TRBV14 and TRBJ1-5): EAGVTQFPSHSVIEKGQTVTLRCDPISGHDNLYWYRRVMGKEIKFLLHFVKESKQDESGMPNNRFLAERTGGTYSTLKVQPAELEDSGVYFCASSQEGEDQPQHFGDGTRLSIL.

CDR3 sequence: CASSQRSRARTDTQYF. CDR3 coding DNA: TGCGCCAGCAGCCAAAGGTCCAGGGCGAGGACAGATACGCAGTATTTT. The genes are TRBV4-3 and TRBJ2-3; possible D gene TRBD1, 5 bases. V shed 2 bases and J shed 3 bases, with 15 bases lying between them. The germline V gene has CDR1 LGHNA and CDR2 YSLEER. The CDR3 consists of 16 residues.

This rearrangement joins TRBV29-1 to TRBJ2-3, with D tentatively TRBD2 (6 bases). The germline V gene encodes CDR1 SQVTM and CDR2 ANQGSEA. Trimming took 7 bases from V and 0 from J, leaving 14 bases between them. The CDR3 is made up of 14 amino acids. DNA of the CDR3: TGCAGCGCCCCCTGGAGCGGGAGCACAGATACGCAGTATTTT. It specifies CSAPWSGSTDTQYF.

This clone was recorded only once. The chain combines TRBV4-3 with TRBJ1-5, with TRBD1 matching over 7 bases. Trimming cost V 2 bases and J 5 bases; bases outside gene matches: 15. The CDR3 is 18 amino acids. CDR1 is LGHNA and CDR2 is YSLEER in the germline V gene. The CDR3 coding sequence is TGCGCCAGCAGCCAACTACCCCCCCGCGGGACAGCCTATCAGCCCCAGCATTTT. As protein: CASSQLPPRGTAYQPQHF.

DNA for the CDR3: TGTGCCAGCAGCCAAGACAAACAGGGGAGGACTGAAGCTTTCTTT. It is translated as CASSQDKQGRTEAFF. The chain carries TRBV14 and TRBJ1-1, with 7 bases identical to TRBD1. CDR1 and CDR2 from the germline V gene are SGHDN and FVKESK. J gave up 5 bases and V 0 bases, and 6 bases lay outside the gene matches. The CDR3 spans 15 residues.